The clone carrying this T cell receptor (beta chain) was observed a handful of times. The antigen is not known. One end of the junction does not line up with germline, which may come from a read error. Healthy and HIV-negative, the adult donors had no recent acute infections or vaccinations. These data are taken from a study of shared clonotypes between healthy human individuals. Notes on the study in general: Sorted-subset sequencing, rarefaction showed, was incomplete despite large depth.

CDR1 and CDR2 (germline): SSHAT, FNYEAQ (reference sequence). The CDR3 is 13 amino acids. The authors distributed each subset's genomic DNA evenly over several immunoSEQ plates. TCRdb's table, derived via immunoSEQ multiplex PCR, lists solely in-frame clones and lacks some. Here the sample spans 850,000 to 1,200,000 clones, about 75% being singletons. The sequenced material came from memory CD4+ T cells sorted from blood. Subset reported: CD45RA-negative fraction. The source is a man aged 18-30 years in good health. The V call is TRBV7-7, the J call TRBJ2-5; the D gene is possibly TRBD1 (6 bases). CDR3 nucleotide sequence: TGTGCTAGCAGCTTAAACAGGGCGCAGACCCAGTACTTC. Its protein is CASSLNRAQTQYF.